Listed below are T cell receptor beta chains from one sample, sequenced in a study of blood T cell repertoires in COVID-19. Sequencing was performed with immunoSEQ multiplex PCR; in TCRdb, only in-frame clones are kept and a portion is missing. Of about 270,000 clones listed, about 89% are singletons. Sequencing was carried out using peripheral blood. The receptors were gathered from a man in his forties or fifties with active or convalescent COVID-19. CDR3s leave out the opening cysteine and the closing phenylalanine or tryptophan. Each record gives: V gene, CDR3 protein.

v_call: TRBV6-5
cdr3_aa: ASSSARLADTYEQY

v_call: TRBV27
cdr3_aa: ASNRQPTTDTQY

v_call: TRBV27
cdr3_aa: ASPGQSYNEQF

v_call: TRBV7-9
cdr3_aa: ASSLGAQAQH

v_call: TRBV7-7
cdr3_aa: ASSSTGGEGTQY

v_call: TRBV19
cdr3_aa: ASARAGGFYEQY

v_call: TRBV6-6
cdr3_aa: ASSYAGAPNTEAF

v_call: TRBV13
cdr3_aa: ASSSRLQGEAGELF

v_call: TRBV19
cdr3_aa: ASSITTSGGVGDTQY

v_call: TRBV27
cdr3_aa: ASSLSGQGVQQY